This is a list of T cell receptor beta chains from one sample in a study of beta chain features in type 1 diabetes. Clones were read by immunoSEQ multiplex PCR, and TCRdb kept only the in-frame ones, dropping some. The sample lists more than 100,000 clones; about 16% were seen once. The material sequenced was central memory CD4+ T cells from blood. Receptor source: a man younger than 40 with type 1 diabetes. Both conserved end residues are part of each CDR3. D genes are given only for firm matches. Size is stated for part of the rows, as once, few or many counts, or as a class when the clone is expanded.

d_call: -; clone_size: -; v_call: TRBV7-2; j_call: TRBJ1-2; cdr3_nt: TGTGCCAGCAGCTTAGAAGGGCGGAACTATGGCTACACCTTC; cdr3_aa: CASSLEGRNYGYTF
d_call: -; clone_size: -; v_call: TRBV30; j_call: TRBJ2-1; cdr3_nt: TGTGCCTGGAGTGGGTTATCCTACAATGAGCAGTTCTTC; cdr3_aa: CAWSGLSYNEQFF
d_call: TRBD1; clone_size: few; v_call: TRBV29-1; j_call: TRBJ2-7; cdr3_nt: TGCAGCGTTTCCCGGGACAGGGATAGCTACGAGCAGTACTTC; cdr3_aa: CSVSRDRDSYEQYF
d_call: TRBD1; clone_size: many; v_call: TRBV23-1; j_call: TRBJ2-3; cdr3_nt: TGCGCCAGCCGTCGAGGCCAGGGGGCAAGGGATACGCAGTATTTT; cdr3_aa: CASRRGQGARDTQYF
d_call: -; clone_size: -; v_call: TRBV7-2; j_call: TRBJ2-1; cdr3_nt: TGTGCCAGCAGCCGATTAATGAGCTCCTACAATGAGCAGTTCTTC; cdr3_aa: CASSRLMSSYNEQFF
d_call: -; clone_size: -; v_call: TRBV7-6; j_call: TRBJ2-7; cdr3_nt: TGTGCCAGCAGCCCTGGTAACGAGCAGTACTTC; cdr3_aa: CASSPGNEQYF
d_call: TRBD1; clone_size: -; v_call: TRBV5-1; j_call: TRBJ2-5; cdr3_nt: TGCGCCAGCAGCTTGGGGACAGGGAAAGAGACCCAGTACTTC; cdr3_aa: CASSLGTGKETQYF
d_call: TRBD1; clone_size: -; v_call: TRBV11-2; j_call: TRBJ2-5; cdr3_nt: TGTGCCAGCAGCTTGGACAGGGGGCGTGAGACCCAGTACTTC; cdr3_aa: CASSLDRGRETQYF
d_call: -; clone_size: few; v_call: TRBV30; j_call: TRBJ1-5; cdr3_nt: TGTAACATGGGATGGCAAAGCAATCAGCCCCAGCATTTT; cdr3_aa: CNMGWQSNQPQHF
d_call: -; clone_size: -; v_call: TRBV29-1; j_call: TRBJ2-1; cdr3_nt: TGCAGCGTTGGGTTCAGGGGGGATGAGCAGTTCTTC; cdr3_aa: CSVGFRGDEQFF
d_call: -; clone_size: few; v_call: TRBV15; j_call: TRBJ1-5; cdr3_nt: TGTGCCACCAGCAGAGATCCCCAGGGCAATCAGCCCCAGCATTTT; cdr3_aa: CATSRDPQGNQPQHF
d_call: -; clone_size: -; v_call: TRBV28; j_call: TRBJ2-3; cdr3_nt: TGTGCCAGCAGCACCGGGACTAGCACAGATACGCAGTATTTT; cdr3_aa: CASSTGTSTDTQYF
d_call: -; clone_size: -; v_call: TRBV30; j_call: TRBJ1-4; cdr3_nt: TGTGCCTGGAGTAGTAATGCTGAAAAACTGTTTTTT; cdr3_aa: CAWSSNAEKLFF
d_call: -; clone_size: -; v_call: TRBV28; j_call: TRBJ1-3; cdr3_nt: TGTGCCACCAGCGACGGAAGCTCTGGAAACACCATATATTTT; cdr3_aa: CATSDGSSGNTIYF
d_call: -; clone_size: few; v_call: TRBV7-9; j_call: TRBJ2-3; cdr3_nt: TGTGCCAGCAGCTTACTAGGCGCAGATACGCAGTATTTT; cdr3_aa: CASSLLGADTQYF
d_call: -; clone_size: few; v_call: TRBV29-1; j_call: TRBJ1-2; cdr3_nt: TGCAGCGTTCGCCTTCAGAAAGGCTACACCTTC; cdr3_aa: CSVRLQKGYTF
d_call: -; clone_size: -; v_call: TRBV28; j_call: TRBJ1-3; cdr3_nt: TGTGCCAGCAGTACAGGGTCCTCTGGAAACACCATATATTTT; cdr3_aa: CASSTGSSGNTIYF
d_call: -; clone_size: -; v_call: TRBV4-3; j_call: TRBJ1-2; cdr3_nt: TGCGCCAGCAGGCTTTACCGAGAAGCTAACTATGGCTACACCTTC; cdr3_aa: CASRLYREANYGYTF
d_call: TRBD1; clone_size: few; v_call: TRBV11-2; j_call: TRBJ2-7; cdr3_nt: TGTGCCAGCAGCTATAGGACAGGACATGGCGAGCAGTACTTC; cdr3_aa: CASSYRTGHGEQYF
d_call: -; clone_size: -; v_call: TRBV2; j_call: TRBJ1-6; cdr3_nt: TGTGCCAGCAGCCCAAGGAGGGGACGGGGAAATTCACCCCTCCACTTT; cdr3_aa: CASSPRRGRGNSPLHF
d_call: -; clone_size: few; v_call: TRBV7-2; j_call: TRBJ2-5; cdr3_nt: TGTGCCAGCAGCCTCGGCCCGTACGGAGAGACCCAGTACTTC; cdr3_aa: CASSLGPYGETQYF
d_call: -; clone_size: -; v_call: TRBV7-6; j_call: TRBJ1-2; cdr3_nt: TGTGCCAGCAGCCTCGGGGGGGCAGAGCTTAGTCATGGCTACACCTTC; cdr3_aa: CASSLGGAELSHGYTF
d_call: -; clone_size: few; v_call: TRBV4-3; j_call: TRBJ2-7; cdr3_nt: TGCGCCAGCAGCCAAGATCTGAAGTCCTACGAGCAGTACTTC; cdr3_aa: CASSQDLKSYEQYF
d_call: -; clone_size: -; v_call: TRBV13; j_call: TRBJ2-1; cdr3_nt: TGTGCCAGCAGCCCCCTAAGCTCCTACAATGAGCAGTTCTTC; cdr3_aa: CASSPLSSYNEQFF
d_call: -; clone_size: -; v_call: TRBV27; j_call: TRBJ2-2; cdr3_nt: TGTGCCAGCAGACCGAGAGGGGAACACGGGGAGCTGTTTTTT; cdr3_aa: CASRPRGEHGELFF
d_call: -; clone_size: many; v_call: TRBV5-1; j_call: TRBJ2-1; cdr3_nt: TGCGCCAGCAGCCCCGATCCCCAGGGGAGTGAGCAGTTCTTC; cdr3_aa: CASSPDPQGSEQFF
d_call: -; clone_size: -; v_call: TRBV7-2; j_call: TRBJ2-1; cdr3_nt: TGTGCCAGCAGCTTAAGTGGGGGTCGGTCCTACAATGAGCAGTTCTTC; cdr3_aa: CASSLSGGRSYNEQFF
d_call: -; clone_size: -; v_call: TRBV2; j_call: TRBJ2-7; cdr3_nt: TGTGCCAGCAGTGAACCCTACGAGCAGTACTTC; cdr3_aa: CASSEPYEQYF
d_call: -; clone_size: few; v_call: TRBV28; j_call: TRBJ2-1; cdr3_nt: TGTGCCAGCAGATCCCACGGTGGGGATGAGCAGTTCTTC; cdr3_aa: CASRSHGGDEQFF
d_call: TRBD1; clone_size: -; v_call: TRBV28; j_call: TRBJ2-5; cdr3_nt: TGTGCCAGCAGTTTAGCCGGGACAGGGTTGCAAGAGACCCAGTACTTC; cdr3_aa: CASSLAGTGLQETQYF
d_call: TRBD1; clone_size: -; v_call: TRBV28; j_call: TRBJ1-4; cdr3_nt: TGTGCCAGCAGTTCTGCCGGGACAGGGCACGAAAAACTGTTTTTT; cdr3_aa: CASSSAGTGHEKLFF
d_call: -; clone_size: -; v_call: TRBV27; j_call: TRBJ1-2; cdr3_nt: TGTGCCAGCAGTTTATCGTGGCAGGTACTCAACTATGGCTACACCTTC; cdr3_aa: CASSLSWQVLNYGYTF
d_call: TRBD2; clone_size: few; v_call: TRBV7-2; j_call: TRBJ2-1; cdr3_nt: TGTGCCAGCAGCCTCCCGACTAGCGGGGGGATGCAGTTCTTC; cdr3_aa: CASSLPTSGGMQFF
d_call: TRBD2; clone_size: many; v_call: TRBV18; j_call: TRBJ2-3; cdr3_nt: TGTGCCAGCTCAGCGACTAGCGGGGATACGCAGTATTTT; cdr3_aa: CASSATSGDTQYF
d_call: TRBD1; clone_size: once; v_call: TRBV5-4; j_call: TRBJ1-6; cdr3_nt: TGTGCCAGCAGCTTTCAGGGGGCCAATTCACCCCTCCACTTT; cdr3_aa: CASSFQGANSPLHF
d_call: -; clone_size: -; v_call: TRBV28; j_call: TRBJ2-1; cdr3_nt: TGTGCCAGCAGTTTAGGTCAGCTATACAATGAGCAGTTCTTC; cdr3_aa: CASSLGQLYNEQFF
d_call: -; clone_size: few; v_call: TRBV9; j_call: TRBJ2-7; cdr3_nt: TGTGCCAGCAGCCCATACAGGGTTGGTCATCGGGAGCAGTACTTC; cdr3_aa: CASSPYRVGHREQYF
d_call: -; clone_size: many; v_call: TRBV5-1; j_call: TRBJ2-2; cdr3_nt: TGCGCCAGCAGCACCGGACTAAACACCGGGGAGCTGTTTTTT; cdr3_aa: CASSTGLNTGELFF
d_call: -; clone_size: -; v_call: TRBV29-1; j_call: TRBJ1-6; cdr3_nt: TGCAGCGTTGACGTTGGGGAAAGCACCCTCCACTTT; cdr3_aa: CSVDVGESTLHF
d_call: -; clone_size: few; v_call: TRBV11-2; j_call: TRBJ2-3; cdr3_nt: TGTGCCAGCAGCTTAGGTAGCGGACTCACAGATACGCAGTATTTT; cdr3_aa: CASSLGSGLTDTQYF
d_call: -; clone_size: many; v_call: TRBV9; j_call: TRBJ2-3; cdr3_nt: TGTGCCAGCAGCGGGCCCGGGACAGATACGCAGTATTTT; cdr3_aa: CASSGPGTDTQYF
d_call: -; clone_size: -; v_call: TRBV7-2; j_call: TRBJ2-1; cdr3_nt: TGTGCCAGCAGCTTAGGAGGGGGGACCTACAATGAGCAGTTCTTC; cdr3_aa: CASSLGGGTYNEQFF
d_call: -; clone_size: few; v_call: TRBV7-9; j_call: TRBJ2-1; cdr3_nt: TGTGCCAGCAGCGTCGACAGGAATGAGCAGTTCTTC; cdr3_aa: CASSVDRNEQFF
d_call: TRBD1; clone_size: few; v_call: TRBV29-1; j_call: TRBJ1-2; cdr3_nt: TGCAGCGTTGTCGGCAGGGGGTTAAACTATGGCTACACCTTC; cdr3_aa: CSVVGRGLNYGYTF
d_call: -; clone_size: few; v_call: TRBV30; j_call: TRBJ2-4; cdr3_nt: TGTGCCTGGAGGGTCCCTGAGGGGGGAAACATTCAGTACTTC; cdr3_aa: CAWRVPEGGNIQYF
d_call: -; clone_size: few; v_call: TRBV25-1; j_call: TRBJ1-1; cdr3_nt: TGTGCCAGCAGTGAATGGGAGTCCCGCGCTGAAGCTTTCTTT; cdr3_aa: CASSEWESRAEAFF
d_call: TRBD2; clone_size: few; v_call: TRBV23-1; j_call: TRBJ2-1; cdr3_nt: TGCGCCGGATTCCGCTCGGGACTAGCGGGGGGGTGCTACTCCTACAATGAGCAGTTCTTC; cdr3_aa: CAGFRSGLAGGCYSYNEQFF
d_call: -; clone_size: few; v_call: TRBV7-9; j_call: TRBJ2-3; cdr3_nt: TGTGCCAGCAGCGTAAGTCTGGGTGCAGATACGCAGTATTTT; cdr3_aa: CASSVSLGADTQYF
d_call: -; clone_size: few; v_call: TRBV29-1; j_call: TRBJ2-5; cdr3_nt: TGCAGCGTTGTGGGTGCCAGGGGCGAGACCCAGTACTTC; cdr3_aa: CSVVGARGETQYF
d_call: -; clone_size: -; v_call: TRBV7-2; j_call: TRBJ2-7; cdr3_nt: TGTGCCAGCAGCCCACCACCCCCAGGGAGAAAGCAGTACTTC; cdr3_aa: CASSPPPPGRKQYF
d_call: -; clone_size: few; v_call: TRBV18; j_call: TRBJ2-7; cdr3_nt: TGTGCCAGCTCACTCTCTTCCTACGAGCAGTACTTC; cdr3_aa: CASSLSSYEQYF
d_call: -; clone_size: few; v_call: TRBV27; j_call: TRBJ1-5; cdr3_nt: TGTGCCAGCAGTTTAACGGGGGTTAGCGGTCAGCCCCAGCATTTT; cdr3_aa: CASSLTGVSGQPQHF
d_call: -; clone_size: many; v_call: TRBV10-3; j_call: TRBJ2-3; cdr3_nt: TGTGCCATCAGTGATCAGCATGGAAAAGATACGCAGTATTTT; cdr3_aa: CAISDQHGKDTQYF
d_call: TRBD1; clone_size: few; v_call: TRBV29-1; j_call: TRBJ2-5; cdr3_nt: TGCAGCCTGAGGACAGGGATGGAGACCCAGTACTTC; cdr3_aa: CSLRTGMETQYF
d_call: TRBD1; clone_size: -; v_call: TRBV5-8; j_call: TRBJ1-2; cdr3_nt: TGTGCCAGCAGCCCGCGGACAGGGACCTATGGCTACACCTTC; cdr3_aa: CASSPRTGTYGYTF
d_call: TRBD1; clone_size: -; v_call: TRBV15; j_call: TRBJ1-1; cdr3_nt: TGTGCCACCAGCAGGGACAGGGGTTGGGCTGAAGCTTTCTTT; cdr3_aa: CATSRDRGWAEAFF
d_call: -; clone_size: few; v_call: TRBV4-2; j_call: TRBJ1-3; cdr3_nt: TGTGCCAGCAGCCAAGGCTACAGGGAAAACACCATATATTTT; cdr3_aa: CASSQGYRENTIYF
d_call: TRBD1; clone_size: few; v_call: TRBV28; j_call: TRBJ2-5; cdr3_nt: TGTGCCAGCACCACAGGGGGCGCGTCGGAGACCCAGTACTTC; cdr3_aa: CASTTGGASETQYF
d_call: -; clone_size: -; v_call: TRBV14; j_call: TRBJ2-5; cdr3_nt: TGTGCCAGCAGCCAAGGCTTCCAAGAGACCCAGTACTTC; cdr3_aa: CASSQGFQETQYF